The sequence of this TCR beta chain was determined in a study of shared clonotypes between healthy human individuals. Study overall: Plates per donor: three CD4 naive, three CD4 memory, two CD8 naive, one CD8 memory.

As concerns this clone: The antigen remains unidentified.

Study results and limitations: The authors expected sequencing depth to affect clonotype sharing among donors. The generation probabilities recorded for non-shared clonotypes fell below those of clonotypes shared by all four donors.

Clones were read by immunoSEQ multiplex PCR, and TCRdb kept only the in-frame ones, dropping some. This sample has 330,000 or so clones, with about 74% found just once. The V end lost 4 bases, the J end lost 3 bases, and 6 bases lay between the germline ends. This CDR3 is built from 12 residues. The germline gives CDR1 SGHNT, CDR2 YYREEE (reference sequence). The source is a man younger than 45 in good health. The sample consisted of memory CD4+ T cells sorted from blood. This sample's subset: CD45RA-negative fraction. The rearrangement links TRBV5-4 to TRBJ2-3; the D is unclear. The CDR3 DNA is TGTGCCAGCAGCACCCAAACAGATACGCAGTATTTT. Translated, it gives CASSTQTDTQYF. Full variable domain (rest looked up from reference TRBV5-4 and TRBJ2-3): ETGVTQSPTHLIKTRGQQVTLRCSSQSGHNTVSWYQQALGQGPQFIFQYYREEENGRGNFPPRFSGLQFPNYSSELNVNALELDDSALYLCASSTQTDTQYFGPGTRLTVL.